This entry lists 15 T cell receptor beta chains sequenced from one sample in a study of blood T cell repertoires in COVID-19. Repertoires were generated with immunoSEQ multiplex PCR, while TCRdb's copy carries only in-frame clones and drops some. The table records hundreds of thousands of clones, about nine tenths of them present only once. Sequences were obtained from PBMCs or T cells enriched from blood (not recorded which). The receptors stem from a woman aged 40 to 50 who had recovered from COVID-19.

V and J are TRBV11-1 and TRBJ2-7, with 10 positions matching TRBD1. The CDR3 is made up of 14 amino acids. The V gene's germline CDR1 is SGHAT and CDR2 FQDESV (reference sequence). V was clipped by 8 bases and J by 4 bases; unmatched bases: 8. The CDR3 sequence is CASALDRGPYEQYF. DNA for the CDR3: TGTGCCAGCGCCCTAGACAGGGGGCCGTACGAGCAGTACTTC.

This clone was detected only a few times. This chain joins TRBV27 and TRBJ1-3; 7 bases are shared with TRBD1. Germline CDR1 reads MNHEY; CDR2 reads SMNVEV (reference sequence). The J segment lost 5 bases and the V segment lost 6 bases, leaving 7 bases of the junction unmatched. This CDR3 contains 14 residues. The CDR3 sequence: CASSRDSTRNTIYF. The DNA of the CDR3 is TGTGCCAGCAGCCGGGACAGTACCAGAAACACCATATATTTT.

V is TRBV4-2 and J is TRBJ1-2, with D unclear. V was shortened by 2 bases and J by 5 bases, with 12 bases between the two germline ends. Germline loops: CDR1 LGHNA, CDR2 YNFKEQ. The CDR3 runs 14 residues. DNA of the CDR3: TGTGCCAGCAGCCAAATACAGAATCTATATGGCTACACCTTC. Protein: CASSQIQNLYGYTF.

As concerns this clone: A junction boundary mismatches the germline segment, possibly from a read error. The chain uses TRBV28 and TRBJ1-6; TRBD1 aligns across 9 bases. The CDR3 sequence is 14 residues long. The germline gives CDR1 MDHEN, CDR2 SYDVKM. The CDR3: CASSPGQGSSTLHF. The CDR3 DNA reads TGTGCCAGCAGTCCCGGACAGGGGTCTTCAACCCTCCACTTT.

V usage is TRBV6-4 and J usage is TRBJ1-4; TRBD1 aligns across 7 bases. Germline V gene lookup returns CDR1 MRHNA and CDR2 SNTAGT. Trimming took 7 bases from V and 0 from J; bases not matched to a gene: 11. The length of the CDR3 is 17 residues. The CDR3 DNA reads TGTGCCAGCACCATAGGGTTAGGACAGGCAACTAATGAAAAACTGTTTTTT. As protein: CASTIGLGQATNEKLFF.

The J gene is TRBJ2-7, the V gene TRBV18; 8 positions match TRBD1. The CDR3 is 13 amino acids. Germline V CDR1 and CDR2: KGHSH, LQKENI. Unmatched junction bases numbered 1, after V lost 1 base and J lost 5 bases. The CDR3 protein is CASSPLDRDEQYF. For the CDR3, the DNA is TGTGCCAGCTCACCACTGGACAGGGACGAGCAGTACTTC.

CDR3 sequence (DNA): TGTGCCAGCAGCCTGGGACAGGGGGGAGAGACCCAGTACTTC. Translated, it gives CASSLGQGGETQYF. The rearrangement joins TRBV13 to TRBJ2-5, with 11 bases lining up with TRBD1. J was trimmed by 4 bases and V by 5 bases; bases with no gene match: 3. CDR1 PRHDT and CDR2 FYEKMQ come from the germline V gene (reference sequence). The length of the CDR3 is 14 residues.

The chain is built from TRBV19 and TRBJ1-5; D is unresolved. Germline V lookup: CDR1 LNHDA, CDR2 SQIVND (reference sequence). There are 17 residues in the CDR3. V was shortened by 6 bases and J by 1 base, with 19 bases between the two germline ends. As DNA, the CDR3 is TGTGCCAGTAGGGCAATTTATTTGCGGGAAAGCAATCAGCCCCAGCATTTT. The encoded protein is CASRAIYLRESNQPQHF.

This clone was seen only once. The rearrangement uses TRBV15 and TRBJ1-1; tentatively, D is TRBD1 (6 bases). This CDR3 contains 14 residues. Germline V lookup: CDR1 LNHNV, CDR2 YYDKDF (reference sequence). V shed 6 bases and J shed 2 bases, with 13 bases lying between them. CDR3 nucleotides: TGTGCCACCAGTCCGGGGGGCTCCAACACTGAAGCTTTCTTT. This translates into CATSPGGSNTEAFF.

On this clone itself: The junction shows a germline mismatch at one end, possibly a read error. The rearrangement joins TRBV7-7 to TRBJ2-1; 14 nucleotides align to TRBD2. CDR1 is SSHAT and CDR2 is FNYEAQ in the germline V gene (reference sequence). CDR3 size: 15 residues. The CDR3 nucleotides read TGTGCTAGCAGCCCCGGACTAGCGGGGGGAAATGAGCAGTTCTTC. This translates into CASSPGLAGGNEQFF.

The chain is built from TRBV11-3 and TRBJ2-3; TRBD1 matches at 7 bases. Per germline, CDR1 SGHNT and CDR2 YENEEA. V lost 3 bases, J lost 0 bases, and 9 bases stayed unmatched. The CDR3 extends over 17 amino acids. CDR3 sequence reads: CASSLTGTVYSTDTQYF. In DNA, the CDR3 is TGTGCCAGCAGCTTGACCGGGACAGTTTATAGCACAGATACGCAGTATTTT.

Only one count was recorded for this clone. This rearrangement joins TRBV30 to TRBJ1-1, with D perhaps TRBD1 (6 bases). Germline lookup yields CDR1 GTSNPN and CDR2 SVGIG (reference sequence). Between the trimmed V and J ends, which lost 2 bases and 0 bases, there was a span of 7 bases. The CDR3 extends over 13 amino acids. The CDR3 region has the DNA TGTGCCTGGAGTTCAGGGGTGAACACTGAAGCTTTCTTT. It specifies CAWSSGVNTEAFF.

The rearrangement uses TRBV7-3 and TRBJ1-1, with 7 bases lining up with TRBD1. CDR3 length equals 13 residues. The ends lost 5 bases at V and 3 bases at J; junction bases unmatched: 3. CDR1 is SGHTA, CDR2 FQGTGA, per germline. Here the CDR3 DNA reads TGTGCCAGCAGCCGTACAGGGGACACTGAAGCTTTCTTT. Amino acids: CASSRTGDTEAFF.

This clone was recorded only once. V is TRBV7-9 and J is TRBJ1-6, with 9 bases aligning to TRBD1. The CDR3 runs to 15 residues. V was clipped by 5 bases and J by 7 bases; unmatched bases: 6. Looked up from germline, CDR1 is SEHNR and CDR2 is FQNEAQ (reference sequence). The DNA for the CDR3 is TGTGCCAGCAGCCAAGGGACAGGGAGGAATTCACCCCTCCACTTT. Amino acid sequence: CASSQGTGRNSPLHF.

DNA of the CDR3: TGTGCCAGCAGTGACCACCTCGCAGGGGAAAGGATGGAGCAGTACTTC. This codes for CASSDHLAGERMEQYF. The rearrangement uses TRBV2 and TRBJ2-7; D possibly corresponds to TRBD1 (6 bases). Trimming cost V 3 bases and J 7 bases, with 22 bases left between them. The CDR3 extends over 16 amino acids. CDR1 and CDR2 (germline): SNHLY, FYNNEI. Filled out from reference TRBV2 and TRBJ2-7, the complete variable domain reads EPEVTQTPSHQVTQMGQEVILRCVPISNHLYFYWYRQILGQKVEFLVSFYNNEISEKSEIFDDQFSVERPDGSNFTLKIRSTKLEDSAMYFCASSDHLAGERMEQYFGPGTRLTVT.